This T cell receptor (beta chain) was observed in a study of PD-L1 blockade in urothelial cancer. About the study: Men with urothelial cancer arising in the bladder made up twenty-five of 29 patients. Between 0 and 3 chemotherapy regimens preceded treatment for each patient. Blood analysis took place 3 weeks (second dose) and 6 weeks after treatment start.

Time point here: pretreatment peripheral blood. The CDR3 extends over 14 amino acids. Germline values: CDR1 SGHRS, CDR2 YFSETQ. Between the trimmed V and J ends, which lost 0 bases and 5 bases, there was a span of 8 bases. Some clones are missing from TCRdb's copy, which holds only in-frame ones; the method was immunoSEQ multiplex PCR. The sample lists roughly 87,000 clones, about 90% occurring once. The sequences come from PBMCs, collected around atezolizumab (anti-PD-L1) treatment. This clonotype was sampled from a woman of 80 years or more with urothelial cancer. The V and J genes are TRBV5-1 and TRBJ2-2; maybe TRBD1 (6 bases). The chain's CDR3 is CASSLGQGTGELFF. In DNA, the CDR3 is TGCGCCAGCAGCTTGGGTCAGGGGACCGGGGAGCTGTTTTTT.